Presented here are 8 T cell receptor beta chains from one specimen sequenced in a study of blood T cell repertoires in COVID-19. Data came from immunoSEQ multiplex PCR; TCRdb stores just in-frame clones and leaves some out. The sample has under 450,000 clones, 89% seen once. Specimen: peripheral blood. These receptors originate from a woman between 40 and 50 years old with COVID-19, enrolled during active disease.

This CDR3 is CASSREAGEGNEQYF. The CDR3 DNA sequence: TGTGCCAGTAGTCGGGAGGCGGGAGAGGGCAACGAGCAGTACTTC. The chain carries TRBV19 and TRBJ2-7; TRBD2 agrees at 7 bases. This CDR3 has 15 residues. J gave up 5 bases and V 5 bases, and 12 bases lay outside the gene matches. Germline V gene data show CDR1 as LNHDA and CDR2 as SQIVND (reference sequence).

V gene TRBV9 combines with J gene TRBJ1-6, with TRBD1 matching 7 bases. Germline V lookup: CDR1 SGDLS, CDR2 YYNGEE. With V trimmed by 3 bases and J by 6 bases, 3 bases remained unmatched. This CDR3 comprises 14 residues. The CDR3 sequence: CASSGQGFNSPLHF. The CDR3 DNA reads TGTGCCAGCAGCGGACAGGGCTTTAATTCACCCCTCCACTTT. The variable domain in full, with the rest retrieved from reference TRBV9 and TRBJ1-6, is DSGVTQTPKHLITATGQRVTLRCSPRSGDLSVYWYQQSLDQGLQFLIQYYNGEERAKGNILERFSAQQFPDLHSELNLSSLELGDSALYFCASSGQGFNSPLHFGNGTRLTVT.

As concerns this clone: An end of the junction differs from the germline gene, which may be a read error. This chain links TRBV6-1 with TRBJ1-1, with 7 bases fitting TRBD1. The length of the CDR3 is 11 residues. The germline CDR1 and CDR2 sequences are MNHNS and SASEGT. CDR3 region: CASREGGITFF. CDR3 DNA: TGTGCCAGCAGGGAAGGGGGCATCACTTTCTTT.

The V and J genes are TRBV24-1 and TRBJ2-7, with TRBD1 as a possible D gene (5 bases). This CDR3 region has 17 residues. The V and J ends lost 8 bases and 1 base respectively, with 23 bases between them. Germline assignment: CDR1 KGHDR and CDR2 SFDVKD. This CDR3 is CATTSVRSTGDSYEQYF. The CDR3 region has the DNA TGTGCCACCACCTCGGTTAGAAGTACAGGAGATTCCTACGAGCAGTACTTC.

This clone was recorded only once. The rearrangement uses TRBV2 and TRBJ1-1, with D unclear. CDR3 length equals 13 residues. Germline CDR1 is SNHLY and CDR2 is FYNNEI. V was trimmed by 3 bases and J by 0 bases, leaving 5 bases between them. The CDR3 spells CASSDDMNTEAFF. In DNA form, the CDR3 reads TGTGCCAGCAGTGACGACATGAACACTGAAGCTTTCTTT.

This clone is a singleton in its sample. The rearrangement uses TRBV2 and TRBJ1-3; weak D call: TRBD1 (6 bases). The CDR3 consists of 19 residues. CDR1 is SNHLY and CDR2 is FYNNEI in the germline V gene. V lost 4 bases to trimming and J lost 0 bases, with 22 bases between them. The DNA of the CDR3 is TGTGCCAGCAGTGTACACGTTTTGGCAGGGGTCAGCTCTGGAAACACCATATATTTT. Translated: CASSVHVLAGVSSGNTIYF. The full variable domain, its missing parts supplied by reference TRBV2 and TRBJ1-3, is EPEVTQTPSHQVTQMGQEVILRCVPISNHLYFYWYRQILGQKVEFLVSFYNNEISEKSEIFDDQFSVERPDGSNFTLKIRSTKLEDSAMYFCASSVHVLAGVSSGNTIYFGEGSWLTVV.

This chain connects TRBV5-6 to TRBJ2-2; TRBD2 matches at 9 bases. The germline V gene has CDR1 SGHDT and CDR2 YYEEEE. The CDR3 loop spans 16 amino acids. J gave up 5 bases and V 4 bases, and 9 bases lay outside the gene matches. The CDR3 DNA follows: TGTGCCAGCAGCCCGATTGCGGGGGGGCCTACCGGGGAGCTGTTTTTT. Translation gives CASSPIAGGPTGELFF.

The chain joins TRBV7-2 to TRBJ2-1, with TRBD1 matching 9 bases. The junction had 12 bases not matched to a gene; V was cut back by 6 bases and J by 9 bases. The CDR3 is 15 residues long. CDR1 is SGHTA, CDR2 FQGNSA, per germline. CDR3 region: CASRITPGQGSEQFF. The CDR3 region has the DNA TGTGCCAGCAGGATTACACCGGGACAGGGTAGTGAGCAGTTCTTC.